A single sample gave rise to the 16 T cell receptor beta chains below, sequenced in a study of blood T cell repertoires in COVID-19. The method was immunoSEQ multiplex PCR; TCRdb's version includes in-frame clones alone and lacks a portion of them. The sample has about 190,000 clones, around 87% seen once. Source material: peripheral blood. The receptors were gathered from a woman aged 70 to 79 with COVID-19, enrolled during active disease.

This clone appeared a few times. CDR3 region: CASSLALRRATEAFF. CDR3 DNA: TGTGCCAGCAGCTTAGCGCTACGGAGGGCCACTGAAGCTTTCTTT. The J gene is TRBJ1-1, the V gene TRBV7-9; D ambiguous. Germline V gene sequence: CDR1 SEHNR, CDR2 FQNEAQ (reference sequence). This CDR3 is 15 amino acids long. V lost 0 bases to trimming and J lost 4 bases, with 12 bases between them.

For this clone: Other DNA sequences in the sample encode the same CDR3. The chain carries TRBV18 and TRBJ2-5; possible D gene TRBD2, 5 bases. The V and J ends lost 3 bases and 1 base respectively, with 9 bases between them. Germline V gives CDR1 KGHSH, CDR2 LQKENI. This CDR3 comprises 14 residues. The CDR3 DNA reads TGTGCCAGCTCACCGGCGGGTATCCAAGAGACCCAGTACTTC. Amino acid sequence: CASSPAGIQETQYF.

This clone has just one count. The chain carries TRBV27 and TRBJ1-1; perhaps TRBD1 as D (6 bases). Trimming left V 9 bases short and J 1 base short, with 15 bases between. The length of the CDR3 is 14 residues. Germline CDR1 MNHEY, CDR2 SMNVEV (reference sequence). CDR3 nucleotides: TGTGCCAGTCGTCAGGGGCGATCGAACACTGAAGCTTTCTTT. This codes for CASRQGRSNTEAFF.

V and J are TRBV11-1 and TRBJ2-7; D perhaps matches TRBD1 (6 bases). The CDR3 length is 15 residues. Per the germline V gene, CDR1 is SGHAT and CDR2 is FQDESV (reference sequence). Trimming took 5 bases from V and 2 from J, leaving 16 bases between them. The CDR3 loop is CASSAPLDRTYEQYF. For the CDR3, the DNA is TGTGCCAGCAGCGCCCCCCTTGACAGGACCTACGAGCAGTACTTC.

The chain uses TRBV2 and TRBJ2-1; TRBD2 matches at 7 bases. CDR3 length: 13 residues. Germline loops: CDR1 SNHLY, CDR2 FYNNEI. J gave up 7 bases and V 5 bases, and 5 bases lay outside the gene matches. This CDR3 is CASSLTSENEQFF. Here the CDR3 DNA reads TGTGCCAGCAGTCTAACTAGCGAGAATGAGCAGTTCTTC.

CDR3 coding DNA: TGTGCCAGCAGCCCCCCCGGGACAGTTAACAATGAGCAGTTCTTC. Translated: CASSPPGTVNNEQFF. The chain uses TRBV7-9 and TRBJ2-1, with 7 bases lining up with TRBD1. This CDR3 has 15 amino acids. The V gene end was trimmed by 5 bases and the J gene end by 5 bases; junction bases not matched to a gene: 9. Germline V lookup: CDR1 SEHNR, CDR2 FQNEAQ (reference sequence).

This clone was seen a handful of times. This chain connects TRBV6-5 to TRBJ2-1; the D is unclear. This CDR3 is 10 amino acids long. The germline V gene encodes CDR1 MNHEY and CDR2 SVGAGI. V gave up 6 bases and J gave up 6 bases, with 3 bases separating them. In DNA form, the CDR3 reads TGTGCCAGCAGCCGCAATGAGCAGTTCTTC. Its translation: CASSRNEQFF.

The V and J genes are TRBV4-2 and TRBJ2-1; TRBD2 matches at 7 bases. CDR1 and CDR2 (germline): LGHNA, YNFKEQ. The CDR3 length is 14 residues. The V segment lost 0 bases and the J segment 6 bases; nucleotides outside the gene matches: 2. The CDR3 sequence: CASSQDWGGNEQFF. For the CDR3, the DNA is TGTGCCAGCAGCCAAGATTGGGGGGGCAATGAGCAGTTCTTC.

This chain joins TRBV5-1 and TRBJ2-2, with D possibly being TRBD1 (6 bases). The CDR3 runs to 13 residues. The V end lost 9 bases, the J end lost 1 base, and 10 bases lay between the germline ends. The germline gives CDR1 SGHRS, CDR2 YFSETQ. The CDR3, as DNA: TGCGCCACACAGACAGGGAACACCGGGGAGCTGTTTTTT. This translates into CATQTGNTGELFF. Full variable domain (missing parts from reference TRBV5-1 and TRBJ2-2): KAGVTQTPRYLIKTRGQQVTLSCSPISGHRSVSWYQQTPGQGLQFLFEYFSETQRNKGNFPGRFSGRQFSNSRSEMNVSTLELGDSALYLCATQTGNTGELFFGEGSRLTVL.

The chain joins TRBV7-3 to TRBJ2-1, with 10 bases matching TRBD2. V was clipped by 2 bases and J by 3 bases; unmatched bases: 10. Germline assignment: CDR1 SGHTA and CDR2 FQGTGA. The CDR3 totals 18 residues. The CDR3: CASSLDLGGTSDYNEQFF. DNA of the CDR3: TGTGCCAGCAGCTTAGATTTGGGGGGGACTAGCGACTACAATGAGCAGTTCTTC. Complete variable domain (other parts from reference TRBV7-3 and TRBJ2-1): GAGVSQTPSNKVTEKGKYVELRCDPISGHTALYWYRQSLGQGPEFLIYFQGTGAADDSGLPNDRFFAVRPEGSVSTLKIQRTERGDSAVYLCASSLDLGGTSDYNEQFFGPGTRLTVL.

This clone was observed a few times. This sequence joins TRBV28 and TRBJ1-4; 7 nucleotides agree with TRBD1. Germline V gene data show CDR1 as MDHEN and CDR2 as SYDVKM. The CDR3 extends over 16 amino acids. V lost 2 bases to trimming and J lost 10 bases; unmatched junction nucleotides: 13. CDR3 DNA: TGTGCCAGCAGTTTAGCCCAGGACAGGAGAACCGGAAAACTGTTTTTT. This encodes CASSLAQDRRTGKLFF. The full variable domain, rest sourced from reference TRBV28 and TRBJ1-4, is DVKVTQSSRYLVKRTGEKVFLECVQDMDHENMFWYRQDPGLGLRLIYFSYDVKMKEKGDIPEGYSVSREKKERFSLILESASTNQTSMYLCASSLAQDRRTGKLFFGSGTQLSVL.

DNA of the CDR3: TGTGCCAGCAGCTTATCGTCTAGCGGGAACTACGAGCAGTACTTC. Translation gives CASSLSSSGNYEQYF. The chain employs TRBV7-2 and TRBJ2-7; 9 positions agree with TRBD2. This CDR3 has 15 residues. Germline trimming cut 2 bases from V and 3 bases from J; bases unmatched to any gene: 5. Germline V gene lookup returns CDR1 SGHTA and CDR2 FQGNSA. The whole variable domain, remainder taken from reference TRBV7-2 and TRBJ2-7, is GAGVSQSPSNKVTEKGKDVELRCDPISGHTALYWYRQSLGQGLEFLIYFQGNSAPDKSGLPSDRFSAERTGGSVSTLTIQRTQQEDSAVYLCASSLSSSGNYEQYFGPGTRLTVT.

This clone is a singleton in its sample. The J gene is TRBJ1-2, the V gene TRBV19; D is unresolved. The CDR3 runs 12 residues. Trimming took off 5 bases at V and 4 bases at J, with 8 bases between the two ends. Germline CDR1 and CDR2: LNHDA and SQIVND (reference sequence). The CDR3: CASSEDFYGYTF. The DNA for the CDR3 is TGTGCCAGTAGTGAGGACTTCTATGGCTACACCTTC. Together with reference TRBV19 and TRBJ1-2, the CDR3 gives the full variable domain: DGGITQSPKYLFRKEGQNVTLSCEQNLNHDAMYWYRQDPGQGLRLIYYSQIVNDFQKGDIAEGYSVSREKKESFPLTVTSAQKNPTAFYLCASSEDFYGYTFGSGTRLTVV.

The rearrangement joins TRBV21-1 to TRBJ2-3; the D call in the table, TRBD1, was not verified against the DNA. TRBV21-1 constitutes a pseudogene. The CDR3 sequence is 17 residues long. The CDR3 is CASSKEGARSHWDTQYF. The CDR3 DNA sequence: TGTGCCAGCAGCAAAGAAGGGGCCAGGAGCCATTGGGATACGCAGTATTTT.

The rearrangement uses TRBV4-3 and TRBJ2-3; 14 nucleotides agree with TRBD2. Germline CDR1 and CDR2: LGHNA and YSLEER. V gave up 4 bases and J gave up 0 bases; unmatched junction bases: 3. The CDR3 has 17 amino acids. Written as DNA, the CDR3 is TGCGCCAGCAGCCGCTGGACTAGCGGGAGGAGCACAGATACGCAGTATTTT. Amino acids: CASSRWTSGRSTDTQYF.

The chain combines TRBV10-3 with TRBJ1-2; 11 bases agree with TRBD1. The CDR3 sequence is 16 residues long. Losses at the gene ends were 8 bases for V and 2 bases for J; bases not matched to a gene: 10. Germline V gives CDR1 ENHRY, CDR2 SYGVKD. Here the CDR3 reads CAILGDRGATNYGYTF. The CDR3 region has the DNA TGTGCCATCCTGGGGGACAGGGGGGCCACGAACTATGGCTACACCTTC.